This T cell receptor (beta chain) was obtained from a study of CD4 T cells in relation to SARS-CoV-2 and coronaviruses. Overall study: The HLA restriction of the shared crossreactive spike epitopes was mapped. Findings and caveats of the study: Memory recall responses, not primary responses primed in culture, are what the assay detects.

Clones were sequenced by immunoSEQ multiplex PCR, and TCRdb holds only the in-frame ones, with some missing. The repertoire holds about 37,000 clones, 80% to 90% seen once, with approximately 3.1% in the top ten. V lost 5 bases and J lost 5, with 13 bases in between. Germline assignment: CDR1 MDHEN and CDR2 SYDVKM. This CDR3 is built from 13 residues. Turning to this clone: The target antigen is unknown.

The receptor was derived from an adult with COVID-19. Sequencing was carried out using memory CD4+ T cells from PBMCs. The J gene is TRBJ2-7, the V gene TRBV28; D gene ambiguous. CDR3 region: CASSPPNFDEQYF. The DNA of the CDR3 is TGTGCCAGCAGTCCCCCAAATTTCGACGAGCAGTACTTC.